This TCR beta chain was observed in a study of CD8 T cells in Susac syndrome. The RNA, about 0.45 to 1 ug, was put through reverse transcription using random hexamers. Each CDR3 protein is one row after TCRdb ran MiXCR on the immunoSEQ multiplex PCR reads. Seen here are 45,000 or so distinct CDR3 sequences, 80% to 95% observed once, and the top ten hold more than 0.45%. General study findings and limits: The authors acknowledged that their TCR sequencing and HLA analysis involved a relatively small number of individuals.

Details on this clonotype: Its antigen is currently unknown.

Germline V gives CDR1 LNHDA, CDR2 SQIVND (reference sequence). This CDR3 spans 16 amino acids. With 4 bases removed from V and 5 bases from J, the gap between germline ends came to 17 bases. The TCR comes from a human donor in good health. This chain uses TRBV19 with TRBJ2-2; TRBD2 might be the D (6 bases). The source material was CD8+ T cells from PBMCs. Written as DNA, the CDR3 is TGTGCCAGTAGTACCCGGAGGGAGGAGATTACCGGGGAGCTGTTTTTT. This gives the protein CASSTRREEITGELFF.